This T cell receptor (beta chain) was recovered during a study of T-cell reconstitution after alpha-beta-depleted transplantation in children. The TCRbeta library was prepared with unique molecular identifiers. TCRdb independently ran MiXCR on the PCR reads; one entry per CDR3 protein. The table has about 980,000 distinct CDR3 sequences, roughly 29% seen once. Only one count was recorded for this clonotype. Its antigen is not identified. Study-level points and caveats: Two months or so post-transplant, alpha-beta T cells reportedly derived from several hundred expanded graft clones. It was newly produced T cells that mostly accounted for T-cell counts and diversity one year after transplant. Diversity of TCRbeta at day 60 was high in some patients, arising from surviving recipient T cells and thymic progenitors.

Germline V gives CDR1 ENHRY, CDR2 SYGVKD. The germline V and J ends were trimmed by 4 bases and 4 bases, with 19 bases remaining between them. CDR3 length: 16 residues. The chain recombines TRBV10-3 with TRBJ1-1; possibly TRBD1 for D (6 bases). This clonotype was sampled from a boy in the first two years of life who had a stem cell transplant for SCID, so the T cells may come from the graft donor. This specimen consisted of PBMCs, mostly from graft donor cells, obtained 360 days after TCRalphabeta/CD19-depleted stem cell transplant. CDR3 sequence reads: CAISGPRTGSSTEAFF. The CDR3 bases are TGTGCCATCAGTGGCCCCCGCACAGGGTCGAGCACTGAAGCTTTCTTT.